This T cell receptor (beta chain) was recovered during a study of T-cell memory formation after mild COVID-19. After 5'RACE with constant-segment primers, TCR alpha and TCR beta cDNA libraries carrying sample barcodes and UMIs were obtained. TCRdb reanalysed the 5' RACE reads using MiXCR and keeps one entry per CDR3 protein. Of about 400,000 distinct CDR3 sequences detected, around 24% appear once; the ten largest clones hold 8.8%. Sequencing was carried out using PBMCs or a T cell subset sorted from them (not recorded which). The sequence was obtained from an adult woman who had mild COVID-19 (a few samples of this study predate the infection). Cell type and time point are not known.

The CDR3 spells CATSRDWLAGVGYNEQFF. Here the CDR3 DNA reads TGTGCCACCAGCAGAGATTGGCTAGCGGGAGTTGGCTACAATGAGCAGTTCTTC. This chain joins TRBV15 and TRBJ2-1; 10 bases line up with TRBD2. The CDR3 runs to 18 residues. CDR1 LNHNV and CDR2 YYDKDF come from the germline V gene (reference sequence). The V and J ends lost 0 bases and 3 bases, in that order; junction bases with no gene match: 8.